This is a list of T cell receptor beta chains from one sample in a study of blood T cell repertoires in COVID-19. Libraries were prepared by immunoSEQ multiplex PCR; TCRdb keeps only in-frame clonotypes and omits some of them. The sample has 200,000 or so clones, about four fifths seen once; the top ten hold approximately 1.3%. What was sequenced was PBMCs or T cells enriched from blood (not recorded which). These receptors were taken from a woman between 40 and 55 years old with acute COVID-19. Both conserved end residues are part of each CDR3. The order of the fields is D gene, clone size, V gene, J gene, CDR3 protein, CDR3 DNA. D genes are given only for firm matches. Rows give clone size only sometimes, using once, few, many, or a class for an expanded clone.

D: NA
size: NA
V: TRBV28
J: TRBJ1-3
CDR3: CASSFAGSGNTIYF
DNA: TGTGCCAGCAGTTTCGCAGGCTCTGGAAACACCATATATTTT

D: TRBD2
size: NA
V: TRBV30
J: TRBJ2-7
CDR3: CAWSSGLASSKGEQYF
DNA: TGTGCCTGGAGTTCGGGACTAGCGAGTTCTAAGGGGGAGCAGTACTTC

D: NA
size: NA
V: TRBV19
J: TRBJ2-7
CDR3: CASSISGIYEQYF
DNA: TGTGCCAGTAGTATCTCGGGAATCTACGAGCAGTACTTC

D: NA
size: once
V: TRBV12-3/TRBV12-4
J: TRBJ1-2
CDR3: CASSLGSTNGYTF
DNA: TGTGCCAGCAGTTTGGGCTCAACGAATGGCTACACCTTC

D: TRBD2
size: NA
V: TRBV2
J: TRBJ2-2
CDR3: CASSPRLAGDGTGELFF
DNA: TGTGCCAGCAGTCCCCGACTAGCGGGAGATGGCACCGGGGAGCTGTTTTTT

D: NA
size: NA
V: TRBV6-5
J: TRBJ2-7
CDR3: CASSYVQGNNEQYF
DNA: TGTGCCAGCAGTTATGTCCAGGGGAACAACGAGCAGTACTTC

D: TRBD2
size: NA
V: TRBV28
J: TRBJ2-1
CDR3: CASSPTSGSGSYNEQFF
DNA: TGTGCCAGCAGTCCGACTAGCGGGAGCGGGAGCTACAATGAGCAGTTCTTC

D: TRBD1
size: NA
V: TRBV19
J: TRBJ1-6
CDR3: CATGQGGNSPLHF
DNA: TGTGCCACTGGACAGGGGGGTAATTCACCCCTCCACTTT

D: NA
size: NA
V: TRBV9
J: TRBJ2-2
CDR3: CASSVESGTGELFF
DNA: TGTGCCAGCAGCGTAGAATCGGGCACCGGGGAGCTGTTTTTT

D: TRBD2
size: NA
V: TRBV5-8
J: TRBJ2-5
CDR3: CASSQGLAVQETQYF
DNA: TGTGCCAGCAGCCAGGGACTAGCGGTTCAAGAGACCCAGTACTTC

D: TRBD1
size: NA
V: TRBV9
J: TRBJ2-1
CDR3: CASNGQGVDEQFF
DNA: TGTGCCAGCAACGGACAGGGTGTGGATGAGCAGTTCTTC

D: TRBD1
size: NA
V: TRBV27
J: TRBJ2-7
CDR3: CASSLMQGAREQYF
DNA: TGTGCCAGCAGTTTAATGCAGGGGGCTCGGGAGCAGTACTTC

D: NA
size: NA
V: TRBV15
J: TRBJ1-4
CDR3: CATSSGSVNEKLFF
DNA: TGTGCCACCAGCTCAGGTTCCGTTAATGAAAAACTGTTTTTT

D: NA
size: NA
V: TRBV30
J: TRBJ1-2
CDR3: CAWSVGHALRGGYTF
DNA: TGTGCCTGGAGTGTAGGACATGCACTCCGAGGTGGCTACACCTTC

D: TRBD1
size: NA
V: TRBV25-1
J: TRBJ2-2
CDR3: CASSESRTGVFAGELFF
DNA: TGTGCCAGCAGTGAAAGCCGGACAGGGGTTTTCGCCGGGGAGCTGTTTTTT

D: TRBD2
size: NA
V: TRBV5-1
J: TRBJ2-7
CDR3: CASSPVAGAGEQYF
DNA: TGCGCCAGCAGCCCGGTAGCGGGAGCGGGTGAGCAGTACTTC

D: NA
size: NA
V: TRBV10-2
J: TRBJ1-4
CDR3: CASRAVAATNEKLFF
DNA: TGCGCCAGCAGGGCAGTTGCTGCAACTAATGAAAAACTGTTTTTT

D: TRBD1
size: NA
V: TRBV14
J: TRBJ2-5
CDR3: CASSFTRQGETQYF
DNA: TGTGCCAGCAGCTTTACCAGACAGGGCGAGACCCAGTACTTC

D: NA
size: NA
V: TRBV4-1
J: TRBJ2-4
CDR3: CASSQDHSVAKNIQYF
DNA: TGCGCCAGCAGCCAAGATCATAGTGTAGCCAAAAACATTCAGTACTTC

D: NA
size: NA
V: TRBV24-1
J: TRBJ2-2
CDR3: CATSDLTGLAGELFF
DNA: TGTGCCACCAGTGATTTGACAGGGCTAGCCGGGGAGCTGTTTTTT